This TCR beta chain is from a study of CD8 T cells in ankylosing spondylitis. This clonotype was seen a handful of times. Its matching antigen is unknown. Notes on the study in general: There was a TCR beta motif, made of several highly homologous variants, that appeared characteristic of ankylosing spondylitis blood.

TCRdb re-analysed the 5' RACE reads in MiXCR, keeping a single row per CDR3 protein. Of 750,000 to 850,000 distinct CDR3 sequences listed, roughly 10% were seen once; the top ten hold approximately 0.46%. J gave up 4 bases and V 5 bases, and 9 bases lay outside the gene matches. CDR1 DFQATT and CDR2 SNEGSKA come from the germline V gene (reference sequence). CDR3 length: 15 residues. The sample taken for sequencing was blood, either unsorted or a sorted T cell fraction (not recorded which). This chain connects TRBV20-1 to TRBJ2-1, with 9 bases that match TRBD2. The TCR originated in a male donor with ankylosing spondylitis. CDR3 loop: CSAGTRAGGYNEQFF. In nucleotides, the CDR3 is TGCAGTGCTGGGACGCGAGCGGGGGGTTACAATGAGCAGTTCTTC.